Below, one TCR beta chain is given with its context. An end of the junction differs from the germline gene, which may be a read error. Reverse transcribed after extraction, RNA yielded cDNA as the sequencing template. Measured with immunoSEQ multiplex PCR; TCRdb has only the in-frame clones, and not every one. The profile shows under 200,000 clones, about three fifths of them singletons. This sample is part of a study of CD8+ T cells in alopecia areata. Treatment noted: oral pan-JAK inhibitor, 5-10 mg twice daily. This receptor was taken from a human donor with alopecia areata. The sample in question was CD4+ T cells sorted from blood, obtained at week 4, from a patient treated with tofacitinib.

The DNA for the CDR3 is TGCAGCGTAGAAGGGGGGAAAGCTTTCTTT. Translation gives CSVEGGKAFF. J is TRBJ1-1 and V is TRBV29-1, with a tentative D call TRBD1 (6 bases). CDR3 size: 10 residues. The germline CDR1 and CDR2 sequences are SQVTM and ANQGSEA.